This T cell receptor beta chain emerged from a study of OX40 agonist ivuxolimab in advanced cancers. The CDR3 is 15 amino acids. The germline gives CDR1 SGDLS, CDR2 YYNGEE. V lost 3 bases to trimming and J lost 1 base, with 10 bases between them. Profiled with immunoSEQ multiplex PCR; TCRdb holds only in-frame clones, not every one. The sample contains 23,000 or so clones, about 83% of which appear only once. The gene calls are TRBV9 and TRBJ2-2, with D unclear. The input for sequencing was CD4+ or CD8+ T cells sorted from blood, taken in a trial of the OX40 agonist ivuxolimab. This sequence originates from an adult with an advanced solid tumor such as melanoma, head and neck, liver or kidney cancer. The DNA for the CDR3 is TGTGCCAGCAGCGCCCCGGTAGGGAACACCGGGGAGCTGTTTTTT. Protein product: CASSAPVGNTGELFF.